Listed here are 20 T cell receptor beta chains from one sample, sequenced in a study of monozygotic twins with inflammatory bowel disease. Reprocessing the 5' RACE reads, TCRdb reports a single entry for every CDR3 protein and omits DNA. This repertoire comprises around 380,000 distinct CDR3 sequences; its ten largest clones make up 2% to 2.5%. Sequencing was done on a sample of blood. Receptors originate from a human donor with ulcerative colitis or Crohn's disease, or a healthy co-twin of an affected twin (not recorded which).

The chain couples TRBV6-5 to TRBJ1-6; the D call of TRBD1 rests on TCRdb alone, since no DNA is present to check it. The CDR3 length is 15 residues. Germline V CDR1 and CDR2: MNHEY, SVGAGI. The CDR3 region is CASSYSQGVGSPLHF.

The V call is TRBV20-1, the J call TRBJ2-1; TCRdb indicates TRBD2, and absent DNA this call remains unverified. This CDR3 comprises 15 residues. CDR1 is DFQATT and CDR2 is SNEGSKA in the germline V gene (reference sequence). The CDR3 sequence is CSARVGTSVSGEQFF.

This chain links TRBV5-1 with TRBJ2-3; as DNA is missing, the TRBD1 call by TCRdb cannot be tested. The CDR3 loop spans 14 amino acids. Germline values: CDR1 SGHRS, CDR2 YFSETQ. The CDR3 here is CASSLPGPTDTQYF. Full variable domain (outside the CDR3, taken from reference TRBV5-1 and TRBJ2-3): KAGVTQTPRYLIKTRGQQVTLSCSPISGHRSVSWYQQTPGQGLQFLFEYFSETQRNKGNFPGRFSGRQFSNSRSEMNVSTLELGDSALYLCASSLPGPTDTQYFGPGTRLTVL.

The genes are TRBV11-2 and TRBJ1-4. CDR1 and CDR2 from the germline V gene are SGHAT and FQNNGV. The CDR3 length is 15 residues. The CDR3 region is CASSPQDSRVGKLFF.

The V call is TRBV5-1, the J call TRBJ1-1. CDR1 and CDR2 from the germline V gene are SGHRS and YFSETQ. There are 14 residues in the CDR3. The CDR3 loop reads CASSVVGMNTEAFF.

The chain has TRBV5-1 and TRBJ2-1. Germline V lookup: CDR1 SGHRS, CDR2 YFSETQ. The length of the CDR3 is 13 residues. The CDR3 sequence is CASSFNPEWEQFF.

CDR3 sequence: CSAHLAGSRETQYF. This sequence joins TRBV20-1 and TRBJ2-5; the TCRdb call, TRBD2, lacks DNA for checking. The CDR3 length is 14 residues. Germline V gene sequence: CDR1 DFQATT, CDR2 SNEGSKA (reference sequence).

This chain links TRBV20-1 with TRBJ1-2. Germline V gene sequence: CDR1 DFQATT, CDR2 SNEGSKA (reference sequence). CDR3 size: 13 residues. This CDR3 reads CSARSQAGYGYTF.

The chain couples TRBV10-3 to TRBJ2-2; without DNA, the TCRdb call of TRBD1 cannot be checked. In germline, CDR1 is ENHRY, CDR2 SYGVKD. CDR3 length equals 13 residues. CDR3 loop: CAINRGATGELFF.

The CDR3 reads CASRLFSEGAYSNQPQHF. The J gene is TRBJ1-5, the V gene TRBV27; TCRdb reports TRBD1, a call that lacks DNA to check it against. The CDR3 loop spans 18 amino acids. Looked up from germline, CDR1 is MNHEY and CDR2 is SMNVEV (reference sequence).

The chain uses TRBV4-1 and TRBJ1-5. CDR1 is MGHRA and CDR2 is YSYEKL in the germline V gene. This CDR3 has 17 residues. CDR3 in amino acids: CASSHARGWGDNQPQHF.

This rearrangement joins TRBV7-2 to TRBJ1-2; the TCRdb call, TRBD1, lacks DNA for checking. The CDR3 loop spans 15 amino acids. CDR1 SGHTA and CDR2 FQGNSA come from the germline V gene. CDR3 sequence: CASSLDDRGYYGYTF.

This chain's CDR3 is CASSPGQGLSGYTF. The chain couples TRBV12-3 or TRBV12-4 to TRBJ1-2; TCRdb designates TRBD1, a call that cannot be tested without DNA. This CDR3 contains 14 residues.

The chain has TRBV5-1 and TRBJ2-5; no DNA is available, so the TRBD2 call from TCRdb remains unchecked. The length of the CDR3 is 15 residues. Germline-derived CDR1 and CDR2 are SGHRS and YFSETQ. The CDR3 region is CASSLLSSGVETQYF.

The chain is built from TRBV3-1 and TRBJ1-5; the TCRdb call, TRBD1, lacks DNA for checking. This CDR3 has 15 amino acids. CDR1 and CDR2 (germline): LGHDT, YNNKEL (reference sequence). The CDR3 sequence: CASSQDGGAGQPQHF.

The gene calls are TRBV6-2 or TRBV6-3 and TRBJ2-2; without DNA, the TCRdb call of TRBD1 cannot be checked. This CDR3 contains 15 residues. The germline gives CDR1 MNHEY, CDR2 SVGEGT. The CDR3 sequence is CASSFRGQPTGELVF.

This sequence joins TRBV30 and TRBJ2-1; there is no DNA to check the TCRdb D call of TRBD2. Per germline, CDR1 GTSNPN and CDR2 SVGIG (reference sequence). The CDR3 spans 17 residues. The CDR3 is CAWSVTFGTSEYNEQFF.

This rearrangement joins TRBV10-3 to TRBJ2-1; TCRdb names TRBD2, which stays unverified in the absence of DNA. Germline CDR1 reads ENHRY; CDR2 reads SYGVKD. The CDR3 consists of 18 residues. The CDR3 protein is CAISESLTSGFPYNEQFF.

The rearrangement links TRBV6-6 to TRBJ2-5. The germline gives CDR1 MNHNY, CDR2 SVGAGI (reference sequence). The CDR3 runs to 12 residues. The chain's CDR3 is CASSDRRETQYF.

This rearrangement joins TRBV3-1 to TRBJ2-2. The CDR3 spans 14 residues. Germline CDR1 is LGHDT and CDR2 is YNNKEL (reference sequence). CDR3 amino acids: CASSQDPYTGELFF.